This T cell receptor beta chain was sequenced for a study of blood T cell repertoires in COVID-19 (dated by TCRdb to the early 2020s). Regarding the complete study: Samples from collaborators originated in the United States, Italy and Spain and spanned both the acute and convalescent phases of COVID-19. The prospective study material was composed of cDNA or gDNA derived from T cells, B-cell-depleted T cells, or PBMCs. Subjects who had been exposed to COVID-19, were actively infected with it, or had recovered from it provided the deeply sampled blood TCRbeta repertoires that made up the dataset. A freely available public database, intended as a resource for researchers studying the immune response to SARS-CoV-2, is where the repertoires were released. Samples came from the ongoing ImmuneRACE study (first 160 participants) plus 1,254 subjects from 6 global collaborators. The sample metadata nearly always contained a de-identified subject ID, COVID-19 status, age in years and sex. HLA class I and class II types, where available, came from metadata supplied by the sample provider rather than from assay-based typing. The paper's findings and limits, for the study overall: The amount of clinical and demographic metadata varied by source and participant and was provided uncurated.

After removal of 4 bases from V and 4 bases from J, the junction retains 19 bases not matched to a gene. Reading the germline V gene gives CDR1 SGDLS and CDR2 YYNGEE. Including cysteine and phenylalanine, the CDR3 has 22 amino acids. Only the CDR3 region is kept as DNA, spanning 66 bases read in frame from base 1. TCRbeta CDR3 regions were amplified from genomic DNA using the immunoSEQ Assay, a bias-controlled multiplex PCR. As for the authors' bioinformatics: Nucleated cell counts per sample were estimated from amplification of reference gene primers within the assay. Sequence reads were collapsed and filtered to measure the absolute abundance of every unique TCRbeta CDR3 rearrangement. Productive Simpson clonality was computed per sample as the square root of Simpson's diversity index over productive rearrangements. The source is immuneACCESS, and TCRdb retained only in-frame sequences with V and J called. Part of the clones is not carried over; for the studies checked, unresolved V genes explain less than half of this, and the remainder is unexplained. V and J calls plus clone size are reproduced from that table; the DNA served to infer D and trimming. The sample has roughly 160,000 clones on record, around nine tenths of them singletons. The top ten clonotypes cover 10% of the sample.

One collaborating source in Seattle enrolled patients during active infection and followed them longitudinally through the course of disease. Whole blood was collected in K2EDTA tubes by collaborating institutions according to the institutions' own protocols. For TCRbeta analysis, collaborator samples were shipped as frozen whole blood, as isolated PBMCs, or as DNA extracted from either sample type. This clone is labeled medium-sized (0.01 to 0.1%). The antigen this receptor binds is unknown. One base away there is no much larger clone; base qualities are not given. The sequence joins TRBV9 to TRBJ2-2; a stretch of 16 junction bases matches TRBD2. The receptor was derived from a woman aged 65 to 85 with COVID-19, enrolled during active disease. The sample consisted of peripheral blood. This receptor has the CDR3 CASSPKNVPGLAGGLGTGELFF. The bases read TGTGCCAGCAGCCCAAAGAATGTTCCGGGACTAGCGGGGGGGCTGGGCACCGGGGAGCTGTTTTTT.